The source of this T cell receptor beta chain is a study of OX40 agonist ivuxolimab in advanced cancers. Study background: Patients were given ivuxolimab, an antibody that agonizes OX40 (CD134). Participants averaged approximately 61 years of age (range roughly 23 to 80) and were less than 85% male. Broader study findings: Individuals who were partial responders at 0.1-3.0 mg/kg had clonal expansion that ranked among the lowest.

Germline lookup yields CDR1 LGHNT and CDR2 FRNRAP. V was clipped by 0 bases and J by 0 bases, with 11 bases between them. This CDR3 comprises 16 residues. The method was immunoSEQ multiplex PCR; TCRdb's version includes in-frame clones alone and lacks a portion of them. The data contain about 73,000 clones, about 88% of them singletons. About this clone itself: Its specificity is unknown.

This receptor was identified in an adult with an advanced solid tumor such as melanoma, head and neck, liver or kidney cancer. The chain has TRBV12-5 and TRBJ1-1; D unresolved. Sequencing used CD4+ or CD8+ T cells sorted from blood, obtained in a trial of the OX40 agonist ivuxolimab. For the CDR3, the DNA is TGTGCTAGTGGTTTGGTTGAAGGGCACATGAACACTGAAGCTTTCTTT. It specifies CASGLVEGHMNTEAFF.